One and the same sample provided the 27 T cell receptor beta chains below, sequenced in a study of shared clonotypes between healthy human individuals. Profiled with immunoSEQ multiplex PCR; TCRdb holds only in-frame clones, not every one. The data hold just over 2,000,000 clones, with 90% to 95% observed a single time. The sample comprised naive CD4+ T cells sorted from blood. Indicated subset: CD45RA+ positively selected. The source is a man younger than 30 in good health.

The CDR3 here is CASSLKGQGHLYGYTF. CDR3 coding DNA: TGTGCCAGCAGCTTAAAGGGACAGGGCCATCTCTATGGCTACACCTTC. The chain employs TRBV7-9 and TRBJ1-2; 9 bases agree with TRBD1. CDR1 SEHNR and CDR2 FQNEAQ come from the germline V gene (reference sequence). The CDR3 contains 16 residues. After removal of 2 bases from V and 4 bases from J, the junction contained 8 bases not matched to a gene.

This rearrangement joins TRBV10-3 to TRBJ1-1; D is unclear. The CDR3 length is 13 residues. With 2 bases removed from V and 8 bases from J, the gap between germline ends came to 12 bases. The V gene's germline CDR1 is ENHRY and CDR2 SYGVKD. The CDR3, as DNA: TGTGCCATCAGTGAGCCCACGGTCGGCGAAGCTTTCTTT. Its protein is CAISEPTVGEAFF.

For this clone: Other DNA sequences in the sample encode the same CDR3. The chain has TRBV5-1 and TRBJ1-2; D is uncertain. The CDR3 sequence is 13 residues long. Trimming stripped 2 bases from V and 4 bases from J, with 9 bases between. The germline gives CDR1 SGHRS, CDR2 YFSETQ. Written as DNA, the CDR3 is TGCGCCAGCAGCTTTACGGAGGGCTATGGCTACACCTTC. Amino acid sequence: CASSFTEGYGYTF.

V gene TRBV10-1 combines with J gene TRBJ2-2; the D gene is possibly TRBD2 (6 bases). Germline CDR1 reads WNHNN; CDR2 reads SYGVQD (reference sequence). There are 15 residues in the CDR3. The V and J ends lost 2 bases and 0 bases respectively, with 7 bases between them. The CDR3 loop is CASSELASNTGELFF. The CDR3 DNA follows: TGCGCCAGCAGTGAGCTAGCGTCGAACACCGGGGAGCTGTTTTTT.

This chain connects TRBV25-1 to TRBJ2-7, with 7 bases identical to TRBD2. Germline CDR1 is MGHDK and CDR2 is SYGVNS. The CDR3 is 14 amino acids. V lost 4 bases and J lost 6; bases outside the gene matches: 9. The CDR3 loop reads CASSGGGTLGEQYF. CDR3 in DNA: TGTGCCAGCAGTGGGGGGGGGACCCTTGGCGAGCAGTACTTC.

The chain couples TRBV2 to TRBJ1-2; 7 nucleotides align to TRBD1. CDR3 length equals 14 residues. The junction had 7 bases not matched to a gene; V was cut back by 1 base and J by 8 bases. Germline lookup yields CDR1 SNHLY and CDR2 FYNNEI. For the CDR3, the DNA is TGTGCCAGCAGTGAAGAACAGGGGAGGGGCGGCTACACCTTC. This translates into CASSEEQGRGGYTF.

The rearrangement links TRBV18 to TRBJ2-5; D may be TRBD2 (5 bases). Trimming took off 1 base at V and 5 bases at J, with 8 bases between the two ends. CDR1 and CDR2 from the germline V gene are KGHSH and LQKENI. The CDR3 runs 13 residues. CDR3 DNA: TGTGCCAGCTCACCACTTAGAGGGGAGACCCAGTACTTC. It encodes CASSPLRGETQYF.

The chain couples TRBV2 to TRBJ1-1; D remains unclear. V lost 4 bases and J lost 6, with 12 bases in between. In germline, CDR1 is SNHLY, CDR2 FYNNEI. The CDR3 has 13 residues. CDR3 bases: TGTGCCAGCAGTGTAATTGGATCGGCTGAAGCTTTCTTT. It specifies CASSVIGSAEAFF.

With respect to this clone: This CDR3 is also generated by other DNA sequences in the sample. The chain couples TRBV7-9 to TRBJ1-1; D gene ambiguous. The CDR3 is 14 residues long. The germline V gene has CDR1 SEHNR and CDR2 FQNEAQ (reference sequence). Trimming took off 2 bases at V and 1 base at J, with 8 bases between the two ends. This CDR3 is CASSLSLGNTEAFF. CDR3 bases: TGTGCCAGCAGCTTATCGCTAGGGAACACTGAAGCTTTCTTT. Full variable domain (remainder filled in from reference TRBV7-9 and TRBJ1-1): DTGVSQNPRHKITKRGQNVTFRCDPISEHNRLYWYRQTLGQGPEFLTYFQNEAQLEKSRLLSDRFSAERPKGSFSTLEIQRTEQGDSAMYLCASSLSLGNTEAFFGQGTRLTVV.

The chain carries TRBV25-1 and TRBJ2-1; 10 bases match TRBD2. The CDR3 is 17 amino acids. V shed 5 bases, J shed 0 bases, and the junction held 7 bases outside the gene matches. The germline gives CDR1 MGHDK, CDR2 SYGVNS. In nucleotides, the CDR3 is TGTGCCAGCAGTAGGCTAGCGGGGGTTATCTCCTACAATGAGCAGTTCTTC. Amino acids: CASSRLAGVISYNEQFF.

This chain joins TRBV18 and TRBJ1-3; D is unresolved. The germline CDR1 and CDR2 sequences are KGHSH and LQKENI. This CDR3 region has 16 residues. Deletions cut 4 bases from V and 0 bases from J, with 13 bases between. The CDR3 region has the DNA TGTGCCAGCTCACAGGACGGCCGTTTCTCTGGAAACACCATATATTTT. It codes for CASSQDGRFSGNTIYF.

The V gene is TRBV10-3, the J gene TRBJ1-6, with 7 bases lining up with TRBD1. Germline loops: CDR1 ENHRY, CDR2 SYGVKD. J gave up 9 bases and V 4 bases, and 9 bases lay outside the gene matches. The CDR3 sequence is 15 residues long. As DNA, the CDR3 is TGTGCCATCAGTGGTGAGGGGGCGCAGGGTTCACCCCTCCACTTT. Translation gives CAISGEGAQGSPLHF.

The chain has TRBV5-4 and TRBJ2-4; 7 nucleotides match TRBD1. The CDR3 runs 13 residues. Germline CDR1 reads SGHNT; CDR2 reads YYREEE (reference sequence). The junction had 7 bases not matched to a gene; V was cut back by 2 bases and J by 11 bases. The DNA for the CDR3 is TGTGCCAGCAGCTTTGAACAGGGGAGCTTTCAGTACTTC. Residues: CASSFEQGSFQYF.

This chain uses TRBV7-4 with TRBJ2-7, with 8 nucleotides matching TRBD1. Germline lookup yields CDR1 SGHVT and CDR2 SQSDAQ. The CDR3 consists of 14 residues. J gave up 1 base and V 4 bases, and 3 bases lay outside the gene matches. This CDR3 reads CASSCGTGSYEQYF. CDR3 coding DNA: TGTGCCAGCAGCTGTGGGACAGGTTCCTACGAGCAGTACTTC. Full variable domain (missing parts from reference TRBV7-4 and TRBJ2-7): GAGVSQSPRYKVAKRGRDVALRCDSISGHVTLYWYRQTLGQGSEVLTYSQSDAQRDKSGRPSGRFSAERPERSVSTLKIQRTEQGDSAVYLCASSCGTGSYEQYFGPGTRLTVT.

This rearrangement joins TRBV9 to TRBJ2-3, with D unresolved. The germline V and J ends were trimmed by 3 bases and 5 bases, with 31 bases remaining between them. CDR1 and CDR2 from the germline V gene are SGDLS and YYNGEE. This CDR3 spans 20 amino acids. The CDR3 DNA sequence: TGTGCCAGCAGCGCCCGAGGAGAGTACGGTAACATTAAGTTCGGAGATACGCAGTATTTT. Its protein is CASSARGEYGNIKFGDTQYF.

The chain uses TRBV28 and TRBJ1-2, with 8 nucleotides matching TRBD1. V gave up 3 bases and J gave up 4 bases; unmatched junction bases: 7. The CDR3 has 15 residues. Germline V CDR1 and CDR2: MDHEN, SYDVKM. CDR3 sequence: CASSFQDRVGYGYTF. CDR3 DNA: TGTGCCAGCAGTTTTCAGGACAGGGTCGGCTATGGCTACACCTTC.

This clone has just one count. The rearrangement joins TRBV19 to TRBJ2-5; maybe TRBD2 (6 bases). Trimming took 4 bases from V and 3 from J, leaving 9 bases between them. The CDR3 is 13 amino acids. Germline values: CDR1 LNHDA, CDR2 SQIVND (reference sequence). The DNA of the CDR3 is TGTGCCAGTAGTAAAGGCGGGAAAGAGACCCAGTACTTC. This codes for CASSKGGKETQYF.

The chain joins TRBV7-9 to TRBJ1-4; D call uncertain. This CDR3 comprises 15 residues. V was trimmed by 5 bases and J by 3 bases, leaving 13 bases between them. Per germline, CDR1 SEHNR and CDR2 FQNEAQ (reference sequence). The CDR3 protein is CASSPHAGSNEKLFF. The CDR3 DNA sequence: TGTGCCAGCAGCCCCCATGCGGGGTCTAATGAAAAACTGTTTTTT.

This clone was found many times. The V gene is TRBV7-9, the J gene TRBJ2-5; 7 bases fit TRBD1. The ends lost 5 bases at V and 4 bases at J; junction bases unmatched: 10. Germline V lookup: CDR1 SEHNR, CDR2 FQNEAQ (reference sequence). The CDR3 sequence is 15 residues long. CDR3 nucleotide sequence: TGTGCCAGCAGCCCAACAGGGGTGGTGGCAGAGACCCAGTACTTC. It codes for CASSPTGVVAETQYF.

V and J are TRBV6-5 and TRBJ2-7; D gene unclear. The CDR3 extends over 14 amino acids. Between the trimmed V and J ends, which lost 0 bases and 9 bases, there was a span of 15 bases. Germline V gene data show CDR1 as MNHEY and CDR2 as SVGAGI. Written as DNA, the CDR3 is TGTGCCAGCAGTTACTCGACGAACCAGGTCGGGCAGTACTTC. Translating it yields CASSYSTNQVGQYF.

The rearrangement links TRBV30 to TRBJ1-5, with D unresolved. V shed 2 bases and J shed 0 bases, with 8 bases lying between them. The CDR3 sequence is 14 residues long. Germline assignment: CDR1 GTSNPN and CDR2 SVGIG (reference sequence). The CDR3 region is CAWSPSGSNQPQHF. CDR3 bases: TGTGCCTGGAGTCCGTCGGGTAGCAATCAGCCCCAGCATTTT.

This clone was seen just once. The identical CDR3 is also encoded by other nucleotide sequences in the sample. V gene TRBV5-1 combines with J gene TRBJ2-5; D remains unclear. The CDR3 is 14 residues long. Looked up from germline, CDR1 is SGHRS and CDR2 is YFSETQ. Trimming removed 0 bases at V and 2 bases at J, with 8 bases between. Here the CDR3 reads CASSLGAAQETQYF. Written as DNA, the CDR3 is TGCGCCAGCAGCTTGGGAGCAGCTCAAGAGACCCAGTACTTC.

The chain couples TRBV10-3 to TRBJ1-6, with a tentative D call TRBD1 (6 bases). The length of the CDR3 is 15 residues. The ends were cut back, 4 bases at V and 7 bases at J, with 14 bases in the middle. In germline, CDR1 is ENHRY, CDR2 SYGVKD. This chain's CDR3 is CAISGGGKGNSPLHF. The CDR3 DNA reads TGTGCCATCAGTGGTGGGGGCAAGGGGAATTCACCCCTCCACTTT.

The chain recombines TRBV28 with TRBJ2-7; 8 bases agree with TRBD1. CDR1 and CDR2 from the germline V gene are MDHEN and SYDVKM. The V and J ends lost 5 bases and 3 bases, in that order; junction bases with no gene match: 6. This CDR3 contains 14 residues. The CDR3: CASSPYGTGYEQYF. The CDR3 nucleotides read TGTGCCAGCAGTCCGTACGGGACAGGCTACGAGCAGTACTTC.

The chain recombines TRBV29-1 with TRBJ1-1; TRBD1 is a possible D gene (5 bases). CDR3 size: 15 residues. CDR1 SQVTM and CDR2 ANQGSEA come from the germline V gene. The V end lost 2 bases, the J end lost 6 bases, and 19 bases lay between the germline ends. In nucleotides, the CDR3 is TGCAGCGTTGAACGTGGGGACGCCCGAAGCGCTGAAGCTTTCTTT. Translating gives CSVERGDARSAEAFF.

The V gene is TRBV19, the J gene TRBJ1-5, with TRBD1 matching over 7 bases. The V and J ends lost 6 bases and 0 bases, in that order; junction bases with no gene match: 5. Germline V lookup: CDR1 LNHDA, CDR2 SQIVND (reference sequence). The CDR3 covers 15 residues. DNA of the CDR3: TGTGCCAGTAGCGACAGGGCCAATAGCAATCAGCCCCAGCATTTT. This translates into CASSDRANSNQPQHF.

The chain combines TRBV4-1 with TRBJ1-2; D is perhaps TRBD1 (5 bases). Germline CDR1 is MGHRA and CDR2 is YSYEKL. Trimming left V 1 base short and J 4 bases short, with 19 bases between. This CDR3 spans 17 amino acids. The chain's CDR3 is CASSQGWALGPAYGYTF. Here the CDR3 DNA reads TGCGCCAGCAGCCAAGGATGGGCCCTGGGGCCGGCCTATGGCTACACCTTC.